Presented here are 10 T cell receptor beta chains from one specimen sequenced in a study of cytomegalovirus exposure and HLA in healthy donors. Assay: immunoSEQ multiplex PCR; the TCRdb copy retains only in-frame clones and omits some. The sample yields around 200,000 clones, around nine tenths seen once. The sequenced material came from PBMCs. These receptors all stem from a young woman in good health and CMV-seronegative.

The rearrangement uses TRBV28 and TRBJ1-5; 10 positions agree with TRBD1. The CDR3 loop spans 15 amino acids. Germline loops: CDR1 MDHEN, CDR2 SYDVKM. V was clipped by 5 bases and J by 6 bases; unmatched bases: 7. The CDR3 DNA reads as TGTGCCAGCAGTCCGCCGGGACAGGGGCCTCAGCCCCAGCATTTT. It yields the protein CASSPPGQGPQPQHF.

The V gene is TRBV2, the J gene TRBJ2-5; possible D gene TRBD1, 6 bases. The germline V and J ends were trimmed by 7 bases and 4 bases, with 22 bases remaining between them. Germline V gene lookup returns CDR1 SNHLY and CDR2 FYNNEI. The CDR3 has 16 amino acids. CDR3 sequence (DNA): TGTGCCAGCACACGATTCCAAACAGGGTCCACAGAGACCCAGTACTTC. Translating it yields CASTRFQTGSTETQYF.

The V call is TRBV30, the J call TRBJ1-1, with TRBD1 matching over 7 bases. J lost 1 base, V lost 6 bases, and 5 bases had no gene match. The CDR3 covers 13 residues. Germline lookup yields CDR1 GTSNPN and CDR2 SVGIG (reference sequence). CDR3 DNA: TGTGCCTGTACCCGACAGGGGAACACTGAAGCTTTCTTT. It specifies CACTRQGNTEAFF.

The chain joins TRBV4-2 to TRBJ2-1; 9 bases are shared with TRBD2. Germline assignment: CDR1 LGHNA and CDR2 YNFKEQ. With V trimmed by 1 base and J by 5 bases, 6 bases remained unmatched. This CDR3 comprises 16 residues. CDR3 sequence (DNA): TGTGCCAGCAGCCAAGGTCGCGGGAGGGGGGACAATGAGCAGTTCTTC. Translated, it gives CASSQGRGRGDNEQFF.

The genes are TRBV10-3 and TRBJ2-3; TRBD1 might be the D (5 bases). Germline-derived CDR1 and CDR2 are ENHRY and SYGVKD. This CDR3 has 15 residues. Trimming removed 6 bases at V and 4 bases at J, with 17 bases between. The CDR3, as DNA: TGTGCCATCAGCCCTCCGAGTCAGGGATCAGATACGCAGTATTTT. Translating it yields CAISPPSQGSDTQYF.

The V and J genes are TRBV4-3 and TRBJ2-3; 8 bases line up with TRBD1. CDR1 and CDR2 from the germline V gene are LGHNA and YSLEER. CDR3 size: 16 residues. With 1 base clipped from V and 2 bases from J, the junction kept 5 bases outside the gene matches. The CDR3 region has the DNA TGCGCCAGCAGCCAAGGGACAGGGCGGTACACAGATACGCAGTATTTT. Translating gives CASSQGTGRYTDTQYF.

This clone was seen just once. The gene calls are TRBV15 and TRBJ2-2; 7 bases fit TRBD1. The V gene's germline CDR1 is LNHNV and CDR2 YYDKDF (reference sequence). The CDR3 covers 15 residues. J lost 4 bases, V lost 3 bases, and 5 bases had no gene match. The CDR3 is CATSSWDSGTGELFF. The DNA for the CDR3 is TGTGCCACCAGCAGTTGGGACAGTGGCACCGGGGAGCTGTTTTTT.

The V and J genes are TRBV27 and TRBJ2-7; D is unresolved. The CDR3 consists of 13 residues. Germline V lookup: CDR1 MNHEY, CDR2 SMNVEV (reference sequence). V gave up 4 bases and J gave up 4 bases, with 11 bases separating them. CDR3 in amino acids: CASSSRLPYEQYF. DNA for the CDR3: TGTGCCAGCAGTTCGCGACTCCCTTACGAGCAGTACTTC.

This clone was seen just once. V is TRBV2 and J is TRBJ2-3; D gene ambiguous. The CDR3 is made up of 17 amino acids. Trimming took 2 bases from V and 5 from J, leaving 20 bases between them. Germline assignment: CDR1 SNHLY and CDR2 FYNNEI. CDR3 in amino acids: CASSESPMADSGDTQYF. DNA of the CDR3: TGTGCCAGCAGTGAAAGTCCGATGGCGGATTCGGGAGATACGCAGTATTTT.

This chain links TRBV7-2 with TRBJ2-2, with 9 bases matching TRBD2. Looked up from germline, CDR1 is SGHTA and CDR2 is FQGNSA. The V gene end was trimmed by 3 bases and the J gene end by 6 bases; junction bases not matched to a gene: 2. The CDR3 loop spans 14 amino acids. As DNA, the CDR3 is TGTGCCAGCAGCTTGGGACTAGCTTCCGGGGAGCTGTTTTTT. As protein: CASSLGLASGELFF.